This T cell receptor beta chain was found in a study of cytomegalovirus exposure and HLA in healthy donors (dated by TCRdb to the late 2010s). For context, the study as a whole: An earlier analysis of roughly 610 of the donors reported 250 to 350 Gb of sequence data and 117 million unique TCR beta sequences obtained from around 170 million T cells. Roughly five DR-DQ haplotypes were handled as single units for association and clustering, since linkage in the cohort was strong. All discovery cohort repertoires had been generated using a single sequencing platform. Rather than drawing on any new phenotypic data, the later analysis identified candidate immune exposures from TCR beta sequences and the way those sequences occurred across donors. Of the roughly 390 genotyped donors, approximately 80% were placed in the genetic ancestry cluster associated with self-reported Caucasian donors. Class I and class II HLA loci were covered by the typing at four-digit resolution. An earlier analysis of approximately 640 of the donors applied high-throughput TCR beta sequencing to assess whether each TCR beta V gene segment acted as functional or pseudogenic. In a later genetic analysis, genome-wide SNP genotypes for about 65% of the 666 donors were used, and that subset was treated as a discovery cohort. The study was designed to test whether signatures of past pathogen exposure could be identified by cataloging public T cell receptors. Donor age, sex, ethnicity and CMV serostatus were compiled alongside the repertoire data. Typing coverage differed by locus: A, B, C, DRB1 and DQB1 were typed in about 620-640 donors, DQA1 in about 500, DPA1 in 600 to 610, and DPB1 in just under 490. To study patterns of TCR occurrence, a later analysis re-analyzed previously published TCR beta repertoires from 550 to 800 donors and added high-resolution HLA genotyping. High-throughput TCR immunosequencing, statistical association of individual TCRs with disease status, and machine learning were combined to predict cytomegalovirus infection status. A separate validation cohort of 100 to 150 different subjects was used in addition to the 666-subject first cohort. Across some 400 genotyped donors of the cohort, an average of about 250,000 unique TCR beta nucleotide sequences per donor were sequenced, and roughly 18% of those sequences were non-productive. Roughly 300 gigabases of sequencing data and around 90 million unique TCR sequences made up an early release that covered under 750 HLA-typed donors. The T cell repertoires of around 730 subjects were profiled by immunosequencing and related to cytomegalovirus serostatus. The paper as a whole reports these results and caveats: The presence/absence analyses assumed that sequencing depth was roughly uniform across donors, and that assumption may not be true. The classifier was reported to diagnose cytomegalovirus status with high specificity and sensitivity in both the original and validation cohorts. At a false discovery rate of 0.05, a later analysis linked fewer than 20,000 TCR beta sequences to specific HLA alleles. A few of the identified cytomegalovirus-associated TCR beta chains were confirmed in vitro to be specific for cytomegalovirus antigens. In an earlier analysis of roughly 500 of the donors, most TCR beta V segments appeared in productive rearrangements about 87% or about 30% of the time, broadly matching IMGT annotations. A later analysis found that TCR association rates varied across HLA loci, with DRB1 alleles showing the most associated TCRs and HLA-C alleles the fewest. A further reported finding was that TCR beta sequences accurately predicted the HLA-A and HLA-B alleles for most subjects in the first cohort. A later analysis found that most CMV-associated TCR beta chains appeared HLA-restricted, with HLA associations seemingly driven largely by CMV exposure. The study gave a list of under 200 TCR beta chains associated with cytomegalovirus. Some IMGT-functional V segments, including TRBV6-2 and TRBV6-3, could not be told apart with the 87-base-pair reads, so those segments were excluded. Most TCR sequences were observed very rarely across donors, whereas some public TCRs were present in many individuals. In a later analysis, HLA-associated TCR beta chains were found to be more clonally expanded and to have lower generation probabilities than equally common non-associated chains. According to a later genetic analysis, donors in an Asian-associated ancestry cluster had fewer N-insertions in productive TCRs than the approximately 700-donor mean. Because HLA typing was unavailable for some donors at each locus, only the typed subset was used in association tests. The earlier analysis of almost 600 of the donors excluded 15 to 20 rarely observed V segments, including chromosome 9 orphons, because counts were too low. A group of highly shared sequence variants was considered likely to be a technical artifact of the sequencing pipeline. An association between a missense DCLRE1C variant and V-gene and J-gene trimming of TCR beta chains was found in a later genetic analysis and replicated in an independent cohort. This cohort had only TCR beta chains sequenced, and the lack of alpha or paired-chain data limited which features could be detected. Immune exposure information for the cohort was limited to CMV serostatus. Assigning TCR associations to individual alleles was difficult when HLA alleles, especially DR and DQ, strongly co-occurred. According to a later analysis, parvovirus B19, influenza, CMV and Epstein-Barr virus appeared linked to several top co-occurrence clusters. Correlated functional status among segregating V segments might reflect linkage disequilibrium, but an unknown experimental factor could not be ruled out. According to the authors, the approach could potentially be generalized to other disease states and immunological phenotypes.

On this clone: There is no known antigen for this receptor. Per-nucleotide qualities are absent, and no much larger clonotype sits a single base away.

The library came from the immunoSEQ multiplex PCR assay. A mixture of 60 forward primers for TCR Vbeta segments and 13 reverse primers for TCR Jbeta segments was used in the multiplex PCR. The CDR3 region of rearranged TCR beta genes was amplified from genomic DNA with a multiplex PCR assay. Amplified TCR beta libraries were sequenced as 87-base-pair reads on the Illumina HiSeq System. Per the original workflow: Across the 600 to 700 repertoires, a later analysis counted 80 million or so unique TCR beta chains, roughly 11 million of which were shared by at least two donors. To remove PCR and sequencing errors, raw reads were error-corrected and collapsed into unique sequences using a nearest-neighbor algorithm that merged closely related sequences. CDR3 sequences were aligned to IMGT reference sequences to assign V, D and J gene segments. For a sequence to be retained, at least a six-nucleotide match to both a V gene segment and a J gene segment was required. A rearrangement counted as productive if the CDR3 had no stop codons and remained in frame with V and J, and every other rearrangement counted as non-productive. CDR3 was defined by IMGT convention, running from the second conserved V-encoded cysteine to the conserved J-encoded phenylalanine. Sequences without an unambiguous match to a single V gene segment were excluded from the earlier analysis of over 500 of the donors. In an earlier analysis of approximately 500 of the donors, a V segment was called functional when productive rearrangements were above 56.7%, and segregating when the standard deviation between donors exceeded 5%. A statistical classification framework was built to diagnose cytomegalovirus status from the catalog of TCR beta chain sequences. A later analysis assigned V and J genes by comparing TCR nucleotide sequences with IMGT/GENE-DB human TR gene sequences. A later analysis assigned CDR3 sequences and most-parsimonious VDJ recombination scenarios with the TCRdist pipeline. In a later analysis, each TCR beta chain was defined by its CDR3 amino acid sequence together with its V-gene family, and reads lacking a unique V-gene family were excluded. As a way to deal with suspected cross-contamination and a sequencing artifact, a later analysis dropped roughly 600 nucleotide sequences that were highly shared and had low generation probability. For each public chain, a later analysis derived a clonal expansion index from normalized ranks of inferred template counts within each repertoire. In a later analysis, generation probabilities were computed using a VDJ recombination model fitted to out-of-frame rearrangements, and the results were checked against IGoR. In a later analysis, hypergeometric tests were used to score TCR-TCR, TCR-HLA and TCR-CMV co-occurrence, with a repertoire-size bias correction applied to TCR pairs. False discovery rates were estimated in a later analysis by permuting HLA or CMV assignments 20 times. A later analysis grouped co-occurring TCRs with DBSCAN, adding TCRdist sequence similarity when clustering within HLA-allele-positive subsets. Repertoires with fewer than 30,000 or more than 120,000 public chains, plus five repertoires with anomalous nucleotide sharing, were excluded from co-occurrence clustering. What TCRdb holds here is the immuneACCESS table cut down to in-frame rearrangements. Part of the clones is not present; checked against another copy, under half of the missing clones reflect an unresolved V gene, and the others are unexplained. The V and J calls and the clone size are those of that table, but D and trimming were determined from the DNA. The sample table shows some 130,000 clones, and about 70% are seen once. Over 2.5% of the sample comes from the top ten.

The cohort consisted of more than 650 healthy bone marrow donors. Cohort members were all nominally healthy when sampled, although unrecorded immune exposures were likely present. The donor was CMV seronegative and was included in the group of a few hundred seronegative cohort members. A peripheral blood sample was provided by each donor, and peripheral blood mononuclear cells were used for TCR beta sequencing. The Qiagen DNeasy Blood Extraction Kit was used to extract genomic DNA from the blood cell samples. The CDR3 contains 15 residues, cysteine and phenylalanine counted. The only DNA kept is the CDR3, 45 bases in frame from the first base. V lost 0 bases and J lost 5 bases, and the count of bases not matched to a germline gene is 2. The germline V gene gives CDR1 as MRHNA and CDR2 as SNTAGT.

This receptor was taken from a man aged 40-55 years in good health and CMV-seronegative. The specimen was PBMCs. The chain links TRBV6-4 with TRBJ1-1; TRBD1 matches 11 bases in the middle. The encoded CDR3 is CASSDSGTGGTEAFF. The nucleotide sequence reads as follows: TGTGCCAGCAGTGACTCGGGGACAGGGGGAACTGAAGCTTTCTTT.